This T cell receptor beta chain was profiled in a study of blood T cell repertoires in COVID-19. Study details: Samples came from the United States, Italy and Spain, spanning acute and convalescent COVID-19. T cells, B-cell-depleted T cells, or PBMCs provided the cDNA or gDNA that served as material.

Per the study methods: Researchers report that nucleated cell counts were estimated from reference gene primer amplification. The assay was immunoSEQ multiplex PCR, and TCRdb's table has in-frame clones only and misses some. The V and J calls and the clone size are those of that table, but D and trimming were determined from the DNA. The table has roughly 150,000 clones, 75% to 85% seen once. CDR3 size: 13 residues. Germline V lookup: CDR1 DFQATT, CDR2 SNEGSKA (reference sequence). V shed 3 bases and J shed 5 bases, with 12 bases lying between them. The V and J genes are TRBV20-1 and TRBJ2-3, with D maybe TRBD1 (6 bases). The TCR sequence derives from a woman aged 45-59 years in a cohort sampled during active or convalescent COVID-19. The sample comprised peripheral blood. The CDR3 DNA sequence: TGCAGTGCTAGTTTTCTGGGACAAGATACGCAGTATTTT. It is translated as CSASFLGQDTQYF.